Listed below are T cell receptor beta chains from one sample, sequenced in a study of coeliac disease. Produced via immunoSEQ multiplex PCR; TCRdb's table is partial and in-frame only. The data show under 4,500 clones, less than 75% seen once. Sequences were obtained from intraepithelial lymphocytes from the gut. The receptors stem from a man between 65 and 85 years old with active celiac disease. Both conserved end residues are part of each CDR3. A D gene is named only where the DNA matches it firmly. Clone size is given for some rows only: seen once, a few or many times, or a class if the clone is expanded.

clone size	V gene	D gene	J gene	CDR3 DNA	CDR3 protein
NA	TRBV30	NA	TRBJ1-4	TGTGCCTGGAGTGTCACTAGGTCTACTGAAAAACTGTTTTTT	CAWSVTRSTEKLFF
few	TRBV7-2	NA	TRBJ2-7	TGTGCCAGCAGCTTCGGAATAGCTCTTGGGGAGCAGTACTTC	CASSFGIALGEQYF
NA	TRBV28	TRBD1	TRBJ2-3	TGTGCCAGCAGTTTATGGGGGACAGGGTCGATTCCAGATACGCAGTATTTT	CASSLWGTGSIPDTQYF
NA	TRBV6-5	TRBD1	TRBJ2-5	TGTGCCAGCAGGCCCGGGACAGGGGTCGAGACCCAGTACTTC	CASRPGTGVETQYF
NA	TRBV29-1	TRBD1	TRBJ2-2	TGCAGTGTTCCGTCAGGGGGTTACACCGGGGAGCTGTTTTTT	CSVPSGGYTGELFF
NA	TRBV19	NA	TRBJ2-3	TGTGCCAGTAGTATCTTTCCCGAAACTAGCACAGATACGCAGTATTTT	CASSIFPETSTDTQYF
NA	TRBV6-5	TRBD1	TRBJ2-7	TGTGCCAGCATTCAAGGACAGGGTAGCTCCTACGAGCAGTACTTC	CASIQGQGSSYEQYF
NA	TRBV5-1	TRBD2	TRBJ2-3	TGCGCCAGCAGTCCGGGAGCGGGACGCACAGATACGCAGTATTTT	CASSPGAGRTDTQYF
NA	TRBV5-1	TRBD2	TRBJ2-3	TGCGCCAGCAGCCCGGGGGGGCTTACAGATACGCAGTATTTT	CASSPGGLTDTQYF
NA	TRBV30	NA	TRBJ2-7	TGTGCCTGGCTCCGACATTCCGAGCAGTACTTC	CAWLRHSEQYF
NA	TRBV30	NA	TRBJ2-7	TGTGCCTGGAGGTCGGAAGCGGAGAATCAGTACTTC	CAWRSEAENQYF
few	TRBV27	NA	TRBJ2-5	TGTGCCAGCAGTTTATGGGGGGAAGGAGAGACCCAGTACTTC	CASSLWGEGETQYF
NA	TRBV5-6	NA	TRBJ2-1	TGTGCCAGCAGCCAAGCCTTAGCGGCCTACAATGAGCAGTTCTTC	CASSQALAAYNEQFF
NA	TRBV9	TRBD1	TRBJ2-7	TGTGCCAGCAGCGTAGCTATCGGACAGGGCTACGAGCAGTACTTC	CASSVAIGQGYEQYF
NA	TRBV5-1	NA	TRBJ1-4	TGCGCCAGCAGCGCAGGACAGTTTGAGAATGAAAAACTGTTTTTT	CASSAGQFENEKLFF
NA	TRBV14	NA	TRBJ1-1	TGTGCCAGCAGCCAAGAGCCGAGATTGAACACTGAAGCTTTCTTT	CASSQEPRLNTEAFF
NA	TRBV7-2	TRBD1	TRBJ2-5	TGTGCCAGCAGCTTAGCAGGGACAGGGGGGCTAGAAGGGGCCAAAGAGACCCAGTACTTC	CASSLAGTGGLEGAKETQYF
NA	TRBV6-7	NA	TRBJ2-1	TGTGCCAGCAGTTACTCCCCCGAGGGTACCAATGAGCAGTTCTTC	CASSYSPEGTNEQFF
NA	TRBV7-2	NA	TRBJ2-7	TGTGCCAGCAGCTCGGGTCCATACGAGCAGTACTTC	CASSSGPYEQYF
NA	TRBV7-9	TRBD1	TRBJ1-1	TGTGCCAGCAGTCGGACAGGTGCTGAAGCTTTCTTT	CASSRTGAEAFF